This T cell receptor (beta chain) appears in the sequencing data of a study of blood T cell repertoires in COVID-19. Study as a whole: Whether acute or convalescent, the COVID-19 samples came from the United States, Italy and Spain. The analysed material was cDNA or gDNA that came from T cells, B-cell-depleted T cells, or PBMCs.

Trimming took off 2 bases at V and 8 bases at J, with 13 bases between the two ends. CDR3 size: 14 residues. Per the germline V gene, CDR1 is MNHEY and CDR2 is SMNVEV (reference sequence). As originally analysed: The assay estimated nucleated cells by amplifying reference gene primers. Assay: immunoSEQ multiplex PCR; the TCRdb copy retains only in-frame clones and omits some. That table gives V, J and clone size, and the DNA gave D and trimming. The table records 200,000 to 250,000 clones, 80% of them present only once. The sequence was obtained from a human donor in a cohort sampled during active COVID-19. Sequencing used peripheral blood. The chain couples TRBV27 to TRBJ2-1, with unresolved D. The chain's CDR3 is CASSLNPEVYEQFF. CDR3 bases: TGTGCCAGCAGTTTAAACCCCGAGGTCTATGAGCAGTTCTTC.